The sequence of this T cell receptor beta chain was determined in a study of Ad26.COV2.S vaccination and SARS-CoV-2 variants. Study information: By the intramuscular route, Ad26.COV2.S was given once, or twice 56 days apart. Study results and limitations: From the TCR breadth and depth analyses, total T cell responses may have been underestimated.

Profiled with immunoSEQ multiplex PCR; TCRdb holds only in-frame clones, not every one. The sample holds about 260,000 clones; about 83% are singletons and the top ten take approximately 3%. Treatment given: some 20 received Ad26.COV2.S at low or high dose, single or two shots; about 5 received placebo; per-sample allocation not given. Samples came from day 63 after the first vaccine or placebo injection. Donor was an adult aged 18-55 years in Boston. A note on this clone: Its target is not known.

The receptor was isolated from a person between 18 and 60 years old who received the Ad26.COV2.S COVID-19 vaccine or a placebo. The sequencing here drew on peripheral blood, taken in a trial of Ad26.COV2.S vaccine versus placebo.

The CDR3: CASRDPGLGRANTGELFF. Written as DNA, the CDR3 is TGTGCCAGCAGGGACCCGGGGCTAGGGAGAGCGAACACCGGGGAGCTGTTTTTT. The rearrangement joins TRBV7-9 to TRBJ2-2; the D gene could be TRBD1 or TRBD2 (5 bases each). V was cut by 6 bases and J by 0 bases, with 20 bases left in between. The CDR3 extends over 18 amino acids. CDR1 and CDR2 (germline): SEHNR, FQNEAQ (reference sequence). Full variable domain (missing parts from reference TRBV7-9 and TRBJ2-2): DTGVSQNPRHKITKRGQNVTFRCDPISEHNRLYWYRQTLGQGPEFLTYFQNEAQLEKSRLLSDRFSAERPKGSFSTLEIQRTEQGDSAMYLCASRDPGLGRANTGELFFGEGSRLTVL.